This T cell receptor (beta chain) was retrieved from a study of OX40 agonist ivuxolimab in advanced cancers. Notes on the study in general: CD8+ T cells were the subset that, on average, had more expanded clones than CD4+.

Germline V gives CDR1 MNHEY, CDR2 SVGAGI. CDR3 size: 13 residues. V was pared by 2 bases and J by 5 bases, with 9 bases between. Assay: immunoSEQ multiplex PCR; the TCRdb copy retains only in-frame clones and omits some. The sample lists about 69,000 clones; roughly nine tenths were seen once. About this clone itself: Its antigen is not identified.

The chain employs TRBV6-5 and TRBJ1-1, with unresolved D. Sequenced here: CD4+ or CD8+ T cells sorted from blood, sampled in a trial of the OX40 agonist ivuxolimab. The origin of this receptor is an adult with an advanced solid tumor such as melanoma, head and neck, liver or kidney cancer. CDR3 in amino acids: CASSYTAGTEAFF. The CDR3, as DNA: TGTGCCAGCAGTTACACCGCGGGGACTGAAGCTTTCTTT.